This T cell receptor (beta chain) was identified in a study of shared clonotypes between healthy human individuals. Study-wide context: Per donor, CD8 memory used one plate, CD8 naive used two, CD4 memory used three and CD4 naive used three. Study-level results: The sharing of 5% to 6.5% of naive CD4 clonotypes was seen across a handful of donors.

Caucasian adults residing in Nashville, Tennessee made up all the donors. Note on this clone: The antigen is not known. Mismatch with germline at one junction end may stem from a read error. The same CDR3 can be traced to other DNA sequences in this sample.

This CDR3 is built from 13 residues. Germline CDR1 reads MRHNA; CDR2 reads SNTAGT. The assay was immunoSEQ multiplex PCR, and TCRdb's table has in-frame clones only and misses some. Among roughly 2,300,000 clones listed, 80% to 95% were seen once. Sequencing used naive CD4+ T cells from PBMCs. Subset denoted: CD45RA+ positively selected. The receptor comes from a man younger than 35 in good health. Some clones in this sample may be carry-over from other donors' samples. The rearrangement links TRBV6-4 to TRBJ2-6, with D hard to call. The CDR3 DNA follows: TGTGCCAGCAGAGACTCTGGGGCCAACGTCCTGACTTTC. It specifies CASRDSGANVLTF.